A selection of T cell receptor beta chains follows, all from one sample in a study of blood T cell repertoires in COVID-19. Method: immunoSEQ multiplex PCR; TCRdb's copy keeps in-frame clones and lacks some. The repertoire has fewer than 110,000 clones, 80% to 90% of them found once; the top ten carry under 14%. The specimen sequenced was peripheral blood. These receptors were collected from a woman in her twenties or thirties with acute or convalescent COVID-19. The CDR3 runs from the conserved cysteine through the conserved F or W. The order of the fields is CDR3 DNA, CDR3 protein, D gene, J gene, V gene, clone size. A D gene is named only where the DNA matches it firmly. Rows may omit the clone size; those that give it use once, few, many or a size class.

CDR3nt: TGTGCCTCGGGGGACTCCAGGGTTTCCGGCTACACCTTC
CDR3aa: CASGDSRVSGYTF
d_gene: NA
j_gene: TRBJ1-2
v_gene: TRBV28
abundance: once

CDR3nt: TGTGCCAGCAGATACAGGGAATATTCACCCCTCCACTTT
CDR3aa: CASRYREYSPLHF
d_gene: NA
j_gene: TRBJ1-6
v_gene: TRBV12-3/TRBV12-4
abundance: NA

CDR3nt: TGTGCCAGCAGCCCTCTAGGGGGAGCTGAAGCTTTCTTT
CDR3aa: CASSPLGGAEAFF
d_gene: NA
j_gene: TRBJ1-1
v_gene: TRBV4-2
abundance: NA

CDR3nt: TGTGCCAGCAGCCCCGGACAGGGTCGGGTATACGAGCAGTACTTC
CDR3aa: CASSPGQGRVYEQYF
d_gene: TRBD1
j_gene: TRBJ2-7
v_gene: TRBV7-9
abundance: NA

CDR3nt: TGTGCCAGCAGCCGCCCCCCTGGGGCTAGCGGGGGGGCTGATACGCAGTATTTT
CDR3aa: CASSRPPGASGGADTQYF
d_gene: TRBD2
j_gene: TRBJ2-3
v_gene: TRBV7-2
abundance: NA

CDR3nt: TGTGCCAGCAGCTTGGGGCCTAGCGGGGGCCAAGAGACCCAGTACTTC
CDR3aa: CASSLGPSGGQETQYF
d_gene: TRBD2
j_gene: TRBJ2-5
v_gene: TRBV5-4
abundance: NA

CDR3nt: TGTGCCAGCAGAAACCCGGACACTGAAGCTTTCTTT
CDR3aa: CASRNPDTEAFF
d_gene: NA
j_gene: TRBJ1-1
v_gene: TRBV7-9
abundance: NA

CDR3nt: TGTGCCAGTAGCCTTACGACCGGGAGGGGCTCTGGAAACACCATATATTTT
CDR3aa: CASSLTTGRGSGNTIYF
d_gene: NA
j_gene: TRBJ1-3
v_gene: TRBV19
abundance: NA

CDR3nt: TGTGCCAGCAGTGAGGGGGCCAGGGGAGGGAATCAGCCCCAGCATTTT
CDR3aa: CASSEGARGGNQPQHF
d_gene: NA
j_gene: TRBJ1-5
v_gene: TRBV2
abundance: NA

CDR3nt: TGTGCCACCCCGGGACAGGGGAACACCGGGGAGCTGTTTTTT
CDR3aa: CATPGQGNTGELFF
d_gene: TRBD1
j_gene: TRBJ2-2
v_gene: TRBV18
abundance: NA

CDR3nt: TGTGCCAGCACCCTCGGTGAAAAACTGTTTTTT
CDR3aa: CASTLGEKLFF
d_gene: NA
j_gene: TRBJ1-4
v_gene: TRBV28
abundance: NA

CDR3nt: TGTGCCAGCAGCTTTGACAGGGACGAGCAGTACTTC
CDR3aa: CASSFDRDEQYF
d_gene: TRBD1
j_gene: TRBJ2-7
v_gene: TRBV7-9
abundance: many

CDR3nt: TGTGCCAGCAGTTCCCAGGGGGACTATGGCTACACCTTC
CDR3aa: CASSSQGDYGYTF
d_gene: TRBD1
j_gene: TRBJ1-2
v_gene: TRBV12-3/TRBV12-4
abundance: NA

CDR3nt: TGTGCCAGCAGCCTGGCAGGACAGGGGTCTTATGGCTACACCTTC
CDR3aa: CASSLAGQGSYGYTF
d_gene: TRBD1
j_gene: TRBJ1-2
v_gene: TRBV5-4
abundance: NA

CDR3nt: TGTGCCAGCAGGGTCGGACAGGGGGTTGGCTATGGCTACACCTTC
CDR3aa: CASRVGQGVGYGYTF
d_gene: TRBD1
j_gene: TRBJ1-2
v_gene: TRBV27
abundance: NA

CDR3nt: TGCGCCAGCAGCCGCTTCGGATCGGGGGACAGTGACACCGGGGAGCTGTTTTTT
CDR3aa: CASSRFGSGDSDTGELFF
d_gene: NA
j_gene: TRBJ2-2
v_gene: TRBV4-1
abundance: few

CDR3nt: TGCGCCAGCTCACCGGGACTAGTAAACGGGGAGCTGTTTTTT
CDR3aa: CASSPGLVNGELFF
d_gene: TRBD2
j_gene: TRBJ2-2
v_gene: TRBV10-2
abundance: NA

CDR3nt: TGTGCCAGCAGTCCTGGACAGGATCAGCCCCAGCATTTT
CDR3aa: CASSPGQDQPQHF
d_gene: TRBD1
j_gene: TRBJ1-5
v_gene: TRBV5-6
abundance: NA

CDR3nt: TGTGCCAGCAGCCCGGGGGGACTAGCGCCGAATGAGCAGTTCTTC
CDR3aa: CASSPGGLAPNEQFF
d_gene: TRBD2
j_gene: TRBJ2-1
v_gene: TRBV5-4
abundance: NA

CDR3nt: TGTGCCAGCAGCCGGGGGGGCTCTGACAGGCCCCCGATCTTC
CDR3aa: CASSRGGSDRPPIF
d_gene: NA
j_gene: TRBJ1-2
v_gene: TRBV27
abundance: NA

CDR3nt: TGTGCCAGCAGCAACGCCGCGGGTCGGACTGAAGCTTTCTTT
CDR3aa: CASSNAAGRTEAFF
d_gene: NA
j_gene: TRBJ1-1
v_gene: TRBV7-8
abundance: NA

CDR3nt: TGTGCCAGCAGCTTTGGACAGGGGAAAGGAAACACCATATATTTT
CDR3aa: CASSFGQGKGNTIYF
d_gene: TRBD1
j_gene: TRBJ1-3
v_gene: TRBV7-6
abundance: NA

CDR3nt: TGTGCCAGCAGCTGGAGCGGGTTTGGTGGCTACACCTTC
CDR3aa: CASSWSGFGGYTF
d_gene: NA
j_gene: TRBJ1-2
v_gene: TRBV2
abundance: NA

CDR3nt: TGTGCCAGCAGTTCCCGACAGGGGCGGAGGACTGAAGCTTTCTTT
CDR3aa: CASSSRQGRRTEAFF
d_gene: TRBD1
j_gene: TRBJ1-1
v_gene: TRBV28
abundance: NA

CDR3nt: TGTGCCAGCAGTGAGGACAGGGCAGAGATCACCGGGGAGCTGTTTTTT
CDR3aa: CASSEDRAEITGELFF
d_gene: TRBD1
j_gene: TRBJ2-2
v_gene: TRBV6-1
abundance: NA

CDR3nt: TGTGCCAGCACCTACCTGACAGGGGGGAGAGCTTTCTTT
CDR3aa: CASTYLTGGRAFF
d_gene: TRBD1
j_gene: TRBJ1-1
v_gene: TRBV28
abundance: NA

CDR3nt: TGTGCCAGCATCCCCGGACAGGCCTCCTACGAGCAGTACTTC
CDR3aa: CASIPGQASYEQYF
d_gene: TRBD1
j_gene: TRBJ2-7
v_gene: TRBV5-6
abundance: NA

CDR3nt: TGTGCCAGCACTTTTGGGGGACTGGATAATAAGTTCTTC
CDR3aa: CASTFGGLDNKFF
d_gene: NA
j_gene: TRBJ2-1
v_gene: TRBV28
abundance: once

CDR3nt: TGCGCCAGCAGCCTCGGACAGGCGAGCTCCTACGAGCAGTACTTC
CDR3aa: CASSLGQASSYEQYF
d_gene: TRBD1
j_gene: TRBJ2-7
v_gene: TRBV5-1
abundance: NA

CDR3nt: TGTGCCAGCAGCCCGGACAGGGGCATTGGCGGGGAGCTGTTTTTT
CDR3aa: CASSPDRGIGGELFF
d_gene: TRBD1
j_gene: TRBJ2-2
v_gene: TRBV7-2
abundance: NA

CDR3nt: TGTGCCAGCCAAGGGTTCAGCGGGGACAGGGGGAATTGGAAAGATGGCTACACCTTC
CDR3aa: CASQGFSGDRGNWKDGYTF
d_gene: TRBD1
j_gene: TRBJ1-2
v_gene: TRBV2
abundance: few

CDR3nt: TGCGCCTCCGGGGACAGGGCCTACGAGCAGTACTTC
CDR3aa: CASGDRAYEQYF
d_gene: TRBD1
j_gene: TRBJ2-7
v_gene: TRBV5-1
abundance: once

CDR3nt: TGCGCCAGCAGCCCCGGAGGGTCGGCGAACTATGGCTACACCTTC
CDR3aa: CASSPGGSANYGYTF
d_gene: NA
j_gene: TRBJ1-2
v_gene: TRBV5-1
abundance: once

CDR3nt: TGTGCCAGTAGTACCCAACAGGGACGGGGCTACACCTTC
CDR3aa: CASSTQQGRGYTF
d_gene: NA
j_gene: TRBJ1-2
v_gene: TRBV19
abundance: NA

CDR3nt: TGTGCCAGCAGCTCAGGGGACGGTTCCAGGGGTTACACCTTC
CDR3aa: CASSSGDGSRGYTF
d_gene: NA
j_gene: TRBJ1-2
v_gene: TRBV7-9
abundance: NA

CDR3nt: TGCGCCAGCACAACTGGGGAGATCTATAATTCACCCCTCCACTTT
CDR3aa: CASTTGEIYNSPLHF
d_gene: NA
j_gene: TRBJ1-6
v_gene: TRBV5-1
abundance: NA

CDR3nt: TGTGCCAGCAGCCCCCATGCGGGGTACGAGCAGTACTTC
CDR3aa: CASSPHAGYEQYF
d_gene: NA
j_gene: TRBJ2-7
v_gene: TRBV7-3
abundance: NA

CDR3nt: TGCAGCGTTTTTATCTCTGGGGCCAACGTCCTGACTTTC
CDR3aa: CSVFISGANVLTF
d_gene: NA
j_gene: TRBJ2-6
v_gene: TRBV29-1
abundance: NA

CDR3nt: TGTGCCAGCAGCCTCTCAGGACAGAATTCACCCCTCCACTTT
CDR3aa: CASSLSGQNSPLHF
d_gene: NA
j_gene: TRBJ1-6
v_gene: TRBV7-9
abundance: few

CDR3nt: TGTGCCAGCAGCCCCGGGGGGATGAACACTGAAGCTTTCTTT
CDR3aa: CASSPGGMNTEAFF
d_gene: NA
j_gene: TRBJ1-1
v_gene: TRBV7-3
abundance: once

CDR3nt: TGTGCCAGCAGCTTAGAGAGAGGGCCTGGAAACACCATATATTTT
CDR3aa: CASSLERGPGNTIYF
d_gene: NA
j_gene: TRBJ1-3
v_gene: TRBV11-2
abundance: NA

CDR3nt: TGTGCCAGCAGCTTGTGGGACAGGGGATATGGCTACACCTTC
CDR3aa: CASSLWDRGYGYTF
d_gene: TRBD1
j_gene: TRBJ1-2
v_gene: TRBV5-6
abundance: NA

CDR3nt: TGTGCCAGTAGTATAGGCGGCGGCTACACCTTC
CDR3aa: CASSIGGGYTF
d_gene: NA
j_gene: TRBJ1-2
v_gene: TRBV19
abundance: NA

CDR3nt: TGCGCCAGCAGCTTTTCCGGGGAGACTGAAGCTTTCTTT
CDR3aa: CASSFSGETEAFF
d_gene: NA
j_gene: TRBJ1-1
v_gene: TRBV5-1
abundance: NA

CDR3nt: TGTGCCAGTAGTCCCTGGGGGGGCGCGGACTATGGCTACACCTTC
CDR3aa: CASSPWGGADYGYTF
d_gene: NA
j_gene: TRBJ1-2
v_gene: TRBV19
abundance: NA

CDR3nt: TGTGCCAGCAGTCCCCGAAGACAGGGGCTGACTGAAGCTTTCTTT
CDR3aa: CASSPRRQGLTEAFF
d_gene: TRBD1
j_gene: TRBJ1-1
v_gene: TRBV6-5
abundance: NA

CDR3nt: TGCGCCAGCAGCTGGACAGGGGATCCCGAGCAGTACTTC
CDR3aa: CASSWTGDPEQYF
d_gene: TRBD1
j_gene: TRBJ2-7
v_gene: TRBV10-1
abundance: once

CDR3nt: TGTGCCAGCAGCTCAATTACAGGGGACCTAGCCAAAAACATTCAGTACTTC
CDR3aa: CASSSITGDLAKNIQYF
d_gene: TRBD1
j_gene: TRBJ2-4
v_gene: TRBV7-3
abundance: NA

CDR3nt: TGTGCTAGTGGTTTTACAGGGGGCAGGAGCTACACCTTC
CDR3aa: CASGFTGGRSYTF
d_gene: TRBD1
j_gene: TRBJ1-2
v_gene: TRBV12-5
abundance: NA

CDR3nt: TGTGCCAGCAGCTTAGCGCTAGCGGGACCACATTATGGCTACACCTTC
CDR3aa: CASSLALAGPHYGYTF
d_gene: NA
j_gene: TRBJ1-2
v_gene: TRBV7-9
abundance: NA

CDR3nt: TGTGCCAGCACCAATCCGGGTGGGAACACTGAAGCTTTCTTT
CDR3aa: CASTNPGGNTEAFF
d_gene: NA
j_gene: TRBJ1-1
v_gene: TRBV11-2
abundance: NA

CDR3nt: TGTGCCAGCAGTTCCCCTAGCGGCCGCACAGATACGCAGTATTTT
CDR3aa: CASSSPSGRTDTQYF
d_gene: TRBD2
j_gene: TRBJ2-3
v_gene: TRBV27
abundance: NA

CDR3nt: TGTGCCACCAGTGATACGGGGAGTCCCAATCAGCCCCAGCATTTT
CDR3aa: CATSDTGSPNQPQHF
d_gene: NA
j_gene: TRBJ1-5
v_gene: TRBV24-1
abundance: NA

CDR3nt: TGTGCCAGCTACAGGGGGCTGGCTAACTATGGCTACACCTTC
CDR3aa: CASYRGLANYGYTF
d_gene: TRBD1
j_gene: TRBJ1-2
v_gene: TRBV6-5
abundance: NA

CDR3nt: TGCGCCAGCAGCTTGGTCGGGACAGGATCCTACGAGCAGTACTTC
CDR3aa: CASSLVGTGSYEQYF
d_gene: TRBD1
j_gene: TRBJ2-7
v_gene: TRBV5-1
abundance: NA

CDR3nt: TGTGCCAGCAGTTTATATAATCAGCCCCAGCATTTT
CDR3aa: CASSLYNQPQHF
d_gene: NA
j_gene: TRBJ1-5
v_gene: TRBV12-3/TRBV12-4
abundance: few

CDR3nt: TGTGCCAGCAGCCCACAACCCGGGGAGCTGTTTTTT
CDR3aa: CASSPQPGELFF
d_gene: NA
j_gene: TRBJ2-2
v_gene: TRBV7-3
abundance: NA

CDR3nt: TGTGCCAGCATACAATGGGACAGACCGCTGGATACGCAGTATTTT
CDR3aa: CASIQWDRPLDTQYF
d_gene: NA
j_gene: TRBJ2-3
v_gene: TRBV21-1
abundance: few

CDR3nt: TGTGCCAGCTCACCTGGGGGCGCGAGTGGCTACACCTTC
CDR3aa: CASSPGGASGYTF
d_gene: NA
j_gene: TRBJ1-2
v_gene: TRBV18
abundance: NA